These T cell receptor beta chains were read from a single sample in a study of T cells in tumors after PD-1 blockade. Sequenced by immunoSEQ multiplex PCR; TCRdb stores in-frame clones only, minus some. The sample consists of more than 40,000 clones, approximately 80% of them appearing once. This specimen consisted of PBMCs, obtained before anti-PD-1 therapy. The receptors were sampled from a human donor with advanced basal cell or squamous cell carcinoma (not recorded which). CDR3s include the opening cysteine and the closing phenylalanine or tryptophan. Fields, in order: clone size, V gene, J gene, D gene, CDR3 protein, CDR3 DNA. The D gene is left open where the match is weak. For some rows the clone size is stated as once, few or many, or as a class when expanded; others skip it.

abundance: -
v_gene: TRBV24-1
j_gene: TRBJ2-1
d_gene: TRBD2
CDR3aa: CATSDSGLVINEQFF
CDR3nt: TGTGCCACCAGTGATTCGGGACTAGTCATCAATGAGCAGTTCTTC

abundance: -
v_gene: TRBV9
j_gene: TRBJ2-3
d_gene: TRBD2
CDR3aa: CASSAYSGREDTQYF
CDR3nt: TGTGCCAGCAGCGCTTACAGCGGGAGGGAAGATACGCAGTATTTT

abundance: -
v_gene: TRBV10-3
j_gene: TRBJ2-3
d_gene: TRBD2
CDR3aa: CAISPMGGEGADTQYF
CDR3nt: TGTGCCATCAGCCCTATGGGGGGGGAGGGCGCAGATACGCAGTATTTT

abundance: -
v_gene: TRBV2
j_gene: TRBJ2-4
d_gene: -
CDR3aa: CASSEGGRQNIQYF
CDR3nt: TGTGCCAGCAGTGAGGGGGGGCGGCAAAACATTCAGTACTTC

abundance: -
v_gene: TRBV19
j_gene: TRBJ1-5
d_gene: -
CDR3aa: CASSYDSNQPQHF
CDR3nt: TGTGCCAGTAGTTATGATAGCAATCAGCCCCAGCATTTT

abundance: -
v_gene: TRBV18
j_gene: TRBJ2-7
d_gene: TRBD2
CDR3aa: CASSKSGGAGNEQYF
CDR3nt: TGTGCCAGCTCAAAAAGCGGGGGGGCCGGAAACGAGCAGTACTTC

abundance: -
v_gene: TRBV7-9
j_gene: TRBJ2-7
d_gene: -
CDR3aa: CASSSLPGSEQYF
CDR3nt: TGTGCCAGCAGCTCCCTGCCGGGGTCCGAGCAGTACTTC

abundance: -
v_gene: TRBV6-6
j_gene: TRBJ2-1
d_gene: -
CDR3aa: CASSPYLERLSYNEQFF
CDR3nt: TGTGCCAGCAGTCCATACCTAGAGCGCCTCTCCTACAATGAGCAGTTCTTC

abundance: few
v_gene: TRBV29-1
j_gene: TRBJ2-6
d_gene: -
CDR3aa: CSAIDSGANVLTF
CDR3nt: TGCAGCGCCATCGACTCTGGGGCCAACGTCCTGACTTTC

abundance: -
v_gene: TRBV5-1
j_gene: TRBJ1-1
d_gene: -
CDR3aa: CASSLTERPTEAFF
CDR3nt: TGCGCCAGCAGCTTGACAGAAAGGCCCACTGAAGCTTTCTTT

abundance: -
v_gene: TRBV19
j_gene: TRBJ1-5
d_gene: TRBD1
CDR3aa: CASSTSTGNRQPQHF
CDR3nt: TGTGCCAGTAGTACCTCGACAGGGAATCGGCAGCCCCAGCATTTT

abundance: -
v_gene: TRBV7-6
j_gene: TRBJ2-5
d_gene: -
CDR3aa: CASSPLVGEGETQYF
CDR3nt: TGTGCCAGCAGCCCCCTAGTAGGAGAGGGAGAGACCCAGTACTTC

abundance: -
v_gene: TRBV24-1
j_gene: TRBJ2-1
d_gene: TRBD2
CDR3aa: CATSDRTSGRGAEQFF
CDR3nt: TGTGCCACCAGTGATCGGACTAGCGGGCGGGGGGCTGAGCAGTTCTTC

abundance: -
v_gene: TRBV5-4
j_gene: TRBJ1-1
d_gene: -
CDR3aa: CASSLDLVAMNTEAFF
CDR3nt: TGTGCCAGCAGCTTGGATCTCGTGGCCATGAACACTGAAGCTTTCTTT

abundance: -
v_gene: TRBV3-1/TRBV3-2
j_gene: TRBJ1-5
d_gene: -
CDR3aa: CASSLGEGRNQPQHF
CDR3nt: TGTGCCAGCAGCCTCGGGGAGGGCCGCAATCAGCCCCAGCATTTT

abundance: -
v_gene: TRBV5-6
j_gene: TRBJ2-3
d_gene: TRBD2
CDR3aa: CASSWITSGGTSTDTQYF
CDR3nt: TGTGCCAGCAGCTGGATCACTAGCGGGGGCACTAGCACAGATACGCAGTATTTT

abundance: -
v_gene: TRBV6-6
j_gene: TRBJ1-2
d_gene: TRBD1
CDR3aa: CASSYPTGGEGGYTF
CDR3nt: TGTGCCAGCAGTTACCCGACAGGGGGCGAGGGTGGCTACACCTTC

abundance: -
v_gene: TRBV28
j_gene: TRBJ1-4
d_gene: -
CDR3aa: CASSPPGARLNEKLFF
CDR3nt: TGTGCCAGCAGCCCACCCGGAGCTAGACTGAATGAAAAACTGTTTTTT

abundance: -
v_gene: TRBV29-1
j_gene: TRBJ2-1
d_gene: TRBD2
CDR3aa: CSVAPGGPYEQFF
CDR3nt: TGCAGCGTTGCACCGGGAGGGCCCTATGAGCAGTTCTTC

abundance: -
v_gene: TRBV28
j_gene: TRBJ2-5
d_gene: TRBD1
CDR3aa: CASSSLGGVETQYF
CDR3nt: TGTGCCAGCAGTTCCCTAGGGGGCGTAGAGACCCAGTACTTC

abundance: -
v_gene: TRBV13
j_gene: TRBJ2-3
d_gene: -
CDR3aa: CASSLLVTDTQYF
CDR3nt: TGTGCCAGCAGCTTATTGGTCACAGATACGCAGTATTTT

abundance: -
v_gene: TRBV4-1
j_gene: TRBJ2-3
d_gene: -
CDR3aa: CASTFQPDTDTQYF
CDR3nt: TGCGCCAGCACCTTCCAGCCAGACACAGATACGCAGTATTTT

abundance: -
v_gene: TRBV24-1
j_gene: TRBJ1-5
d_gene: TRBD1
CDR3aa: CATSDTGVIQPQHF
CDR3nt: TGTGCCACCAGTGATACAGGGGTTATTCAGCCCCAGCATTTT

abundance: -
v_gene: TRBV6-2/TRBV6-3
j_gene: TRBJ1-5
d_gene: -
CDR3aa: CASSYGGVAKQPQHF
CDR3nt: TGTGCCAGCAGTTACGGTGGGGTAGCTAAACAGCCCCAGCATTTT

abundance: -
v_gene: TRBV2
j_gene: TRBJ2-7
d_gene: -
CDR3aa: CASSVSSYEQYF
CDR3nt: TGTGCCAGCAGCGTTAGCTCCTACGAGCAGTACTTC

abundance: once
v_gene: TRBV29-1
j_gene: TRBJ2-7
d_gene: -
CDR3aa: CSVELAETLSYEQYF
CDR3nt: TGCAGCGTCGAGTTAGCGGAGACCCTCTCCTACGAGCAGTACTTC

abundance: -
v_gene: TRBV9
j_gene: TRBJ2-3
d_gene: -
CDR3aa: CASSPREGVGTQYF
CDR3nt: TGTGCCAGCAGCCCTAGGGAGGGGGTGGGGACGCAGTATTTT

abundance: -
v_gene: TRBV14
j_gene: TRBJ2-5
d_gene: -
CDR3aa: CASSPVRGTAYQETQYF
CDR3nt: TGTGCCAGCAGCCCAGTTAGGGGCACAGCGTATCAAGAGACCCAGTACTTC

abundance: few
v_gene: TRBV13
j_gene: TRBJ2-1
d_gene: -
CDR3aa: CASSFKVRDTGQFF
CDR3nt: TGTGCCAGCAGCTTTAAGGTGCGTGATACGGGGCAGTTCTTC

abundance: -
v_gene: TRBV4-2
j_gene: TRBJ2-2
d_gene: -
CDR3aa: CASSQAGAENTGELFF
CDR3nt: TGTGCCAGCAGCCAAGCGGGAGCGGAGAACACCGGGGAGCTGTTTTTT

abundance: -
v_gene: TRBV24-1
j_gene: TRBJ2-5
d_gene: -
CDR3aa: CATSDHRDTYQETQYF
CDR3nt: TGTGCCACCAGTGACCACCGGGACACCTACCAAGAGACCCAGTACTTC

abundance: -
v_gene: TRBV7-9
j_gene: TRBJ2-7
d_gene: -
CDR3aa: CASSSRDGSYEQYF
CDR3nt: TGTGCCAGCAGCAGCCGGGACGGCTCCTACGAGCAGTACTTC

abundance: -
v_gene: TRBV6-2/TRBV6-3
j_gene: TRBJ1-1
d_gene: -
CDR3aa: CASSYSIGYTEAFF
CDR3nt: TGTGCCAGCAGTTACTCGATAGGCTACACTGAAGCTTTCTTT

abundance: medium-sized
v_gene: TRBV28
j_gene: TRBJ2-3
d_gene: -
CDR3aa: CASSMTGRTSTDTQYF
CDR3nt: TGTGCCAGCAGTATGACAGGCCGTACTAGCACAGATACGCAGTATTTT

abundance: once
v_gene: TRBV12-3/TRBV12-4
j_gene: TRBJ1-2
d_gene: -
CDR3aa: CASSLGLYNGYTF
CDR3nt: TGTGCCAGCAGTCTCGGACTCTACAATGGCTACACCTTC

abundance: -
v_gene: TRBV3-1/TRBV3-2
j_gene: TRBJ1-3
d_gene: TRBD1
CDR3aa: CASSQRTGANSGNTIYF
CDR3nt: TGTGCCAGCAGCCAACGGACAGGGGCGAACTCTGGAAACACCATATATTTT

abundance: once
v_gene: TRBV3-1/TRBV3-2
j_gene: TRBJ2-1
d_gene: TRBD1
CDR3aa: CARSQGGGTGLSYNEQFF
CDR3nt: TGTGCCCGCAGCCAAGGGGGGGGGACAGGGCTTTCCTACAATGAGCAGTTCTTC

abundance: -
v_gene: TRBV5-1
j_gene: TRBJ2-7
d_gene: -
CDR3aa: CASSLSRQGYEQYF
CDR3nt: TGCGCCAGCAGCTTGTCCAGGCAGGGTTACGAGCAGTACTTC

abundance: -
v_gene: TRBV19
j_gene: TRBJ2-2
d_gene: -
CDR3aa: CASRPGHINTGELFF
CDR3nt: TGTGCCAGTAGACCGGGACATATCAACACCGGGGAGCTGTTTTTT

abundance: -
v_gene: TRBV14
j_gene: TRBJ1-1
d_gene: -
CDR3aa: CASSQDQQGKAFF
CDR3nt: TGTGCCAGCAGCCAAGATCAACAGGGAAAAGCTTTCTTT

abundance: -
v_gene: TRBV2
j_gene: TRBJ2-1
d_gene: TRBD2
CDR3aa: CASSLLAGANEQFF
CDR3nt: TGTGCCAGCAGTCTTTTGGCGGGAGCCAATGAGCAGTTCTTC

abundance: -
v_gene: TRBV5-8
j_gene: TRBJ1-1
d_gene: -
CDR3aa: CASSLGQSNTEAFF
CDR3nt: TGTGCCAGCAGCTTGGGACAGAGCAACACTGAAGCTTTCTTT

abundance: -
v_gene: TRBV5-1
j_gene: TRBJ2-1
d_gene: TRBD2
CDR3aa: CASSTGTSGAQVEQFF
CDR3nt: TGCGCCAGCAGCACCGGGACTAGCGGGGCTCAGGTTGAGCAGTTCTTC

abundance: -
v_gene: TRBV5-1
j_gene: TRBJ2-7
d_gene: TRBD2
CDR3aa: CASSSGLAGAHSYEQYF
CDR3nt: TGCGCCAGCAGCTCTGGACTAGCGGGAGCGCACTCCTACGAGCAGTACTTC

abundance: -
v_gene: TRBV4-2
j_gene: TRBJ1-5
d_gene: -
CDR3aa: CASSQDWGSQPQHF
CDR3nt: TGTGCCAGCAGCCAAGATTGGGGAAGTCAGCCCCAGCATTTT

abundance: -
v_gene: TRBV19
j_gene: TRBJ1-1
d_gene: -
CDR3aa: CASSVHENTEAFF
CDR3nt: TGTGCCAGTAGTGTCCACGAGAACACTGAAGCTTTCTTT

abundance: -
v_gene: TRBV3-1/TRBV3-2
j_gene: TRBJ1-1
d_gene: -
CDR3aa: CASSHRTAEAFF
CDR3nt: TGTGCCAGCAGCCATCGGACAGCTGAAGCTTTCTTT

abundance: few
v_gene: TRBV5-4
j_gene: TRBJ2-1
d_gene: TRBD2
CDR3aa: CASSLEAGGNNEQFF
CDR3nt: TGTGCCAGCAGCTTGGAAGCGGGGGGAAACAATGAGCAGTTCTTC

abundance: -
v_gene: TRBV19
j_gene: TRBJ2-5
d_gene: TRBD2
CDR3aa: CASSMGGALGETQYF
CDR3nt: TGTGCCAGTAGTATGGGAGGGGCCCTCGGAGAGACCCAGTACTTC

abundance: few
v_gene: TRBV6-5
j_gene: TRBJ2-3
d_gene: TRBD2
CDR3aa: CASSYSSGSGTDTQYF
CDR3nt: TGTGCCAGCAGTTACTCGAGCGGGAGTGGCACAGATACGCAGTATTTT

abundance: -
v_gene: TRBV4-1
j_gene: TRBJ1-3
d_gene: -
CDR3aa: CASSQATGSGNTIYF
CDR3nt: TGCGCCAGCAGCCAAGCAACAGGGTCTGGAAACACCATATATTTT

abundance: -
v_gene: TRBV6-6
j_gene: TRBJ1-1
d_gene: -
CDR3aa: CASGQYTEAFF
CDR3nt: TGTGCCAGCGGGCAGTACACTGAAGCTTTCTTT

abundance: -
v_gene: TRBV18
j_gene: TRBJ1-4
d_gene: -
CDR3aa: CASSPGMNEKLFF
CDR3nt: TGTGCCAGCTCACCTGGGATGAATGAAAAACTGTTTTTT

abundance: -
v_gene: TRBV28
j_gene: TRBJ2-2
d_gene: TRBD1
CDR3aa: CASSSTGPGELFF
CDR3nt: TGTGCCAGCAGTTCGACAGGGCCCGGGGAGCTGTTTTTT

abundance: -
v_gene: TRBV5-8
j_gene: TRBJ1-1
d_gene: TRBD1
CDR3aa: CASSRDPRGSIEAFF
CDR3nt: TGTGCCAGCAGCAGAGACCCCAGGGGGAGCATAGAAGCTTTCTTT

abundance: -
v_gene: TRBV4-1
j_gene: TRBJ2-7
d_gene: -
CDR3aa: CASSQDQAEQYF
CDR3nt: TGCGCCAGCAGCCAAGATCAGGCCGAGCAGTACTTC

abundance: -
v_gene: TRBV18
j_gene: TRBJ2-3
d_gene: TRBD2
CDR3aa: CASSPPREGSTDTQYF
CDR3nt: TGTGCCAGCTCACCACCGAGGGAGGGAAGCACAGATACGCAGTATTTT

abundance: -
v_gene: TRBV9
j_gene: TRBJ1-2
d_gene: -
CDR3aa: CASSVGNYGYTF
CDR3nt: TGTGCCAGCAGCGTAGGAAACTATGGCTACACCTTC

abundance: few
v_gene: TRBV3-1/TRBV3-2
j_gene: TRBJ1-2
d_gene: TRBD1
CDR3aa: CASSPRDSGGGYTF
CDR3nt: TGTGCCAGCAGCCCTAGGGACAGTGGCGGGGGCTACACCTTC

abundance: -
v_gene: TRBV7-9
j_gene: TRBJ1-1
d_gene: -
CDR3aa: CATEWGTEAFF
CDR3nt: TGTGCTACCGAATGGGGGACTGAAGCTTTCTTT